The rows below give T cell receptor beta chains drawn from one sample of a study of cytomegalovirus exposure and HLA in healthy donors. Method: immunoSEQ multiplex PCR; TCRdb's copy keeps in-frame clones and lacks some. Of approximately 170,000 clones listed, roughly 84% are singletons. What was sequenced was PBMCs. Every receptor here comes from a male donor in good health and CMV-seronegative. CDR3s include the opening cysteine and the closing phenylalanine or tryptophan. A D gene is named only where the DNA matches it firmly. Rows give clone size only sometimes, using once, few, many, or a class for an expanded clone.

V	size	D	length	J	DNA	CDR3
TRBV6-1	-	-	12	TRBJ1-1	TGTGCCAGCAGTATGCAGGGTGGTGAAGCTTTCTTT	CASSMQGGEAFF
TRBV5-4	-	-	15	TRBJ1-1	TGTGCCAGCAGCTTGTCGGGAGGGGCCAGCCATGAAGCTTTCTTT	CASSLSGGASHEAFF
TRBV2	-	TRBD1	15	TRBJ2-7	TGTGCCAGCAGCGATACGGGACAGGGCACCTACGAGCAGTACTTC	CASSDTGQGTYEQYF
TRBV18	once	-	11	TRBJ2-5	TGTGCCAGCTCACTACAAGAGACCCAGTACTTC	CASSLQETQYF
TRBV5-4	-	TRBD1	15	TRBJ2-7	TGTGCCAGCAGCTTGGGGGTGGGACAGTCCTACGAGCAGTACTTC	CASSLGVGQSYEQYF
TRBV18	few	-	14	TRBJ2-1	TGTGCCAGCTCAGGAGGGCCTAGGGGCAATGAGCAGTTCTTC	CASSGGPRGNEQFF
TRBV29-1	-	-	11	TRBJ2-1	TGCAGCATCCCAGGCCACAATGAGCAGTTCTTC	CSIPGHNEQFF
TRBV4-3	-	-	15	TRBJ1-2	TGCGCCAGCAGCCAAGCCAAAACAGGCTACGGGGGCTACACCTTC	CASSQAKTGYGGYTF
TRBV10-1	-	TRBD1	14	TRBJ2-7	TGCGCCAGCAGTCGGGACAGGGTGGTTTACGAGCAGTACTTC	CASSRDRVVYEQYF
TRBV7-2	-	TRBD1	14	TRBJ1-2	TGTGCCAGCAGCGGAGACAGGGGTAGGGATGGCTACACCTTC	CASSGDRGRDGYTF
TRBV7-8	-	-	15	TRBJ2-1	TGTGCCAGCAGCCCCCGGGACTTTTTCCACAATGAGCAGTTCTTC	CASSPRDFFHNEQFF
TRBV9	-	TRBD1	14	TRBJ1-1	TGTGCCAGCAGCGGGGGACAGGACTACACTGAAGCTTTCTTT	CASSGGQDYTEAFF
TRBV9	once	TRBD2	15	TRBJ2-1	TGTGCCAGCAGCGTAATAAGCGGGGGGAGGAATGAGCAGTTCTTC	CASSVISGGRNEQFF
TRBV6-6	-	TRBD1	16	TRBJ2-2	TGTGCCAGCAGTGCACAGGGGACCACGAACACCGGGGAGCTGTTTTTT	CASSAQGTTNTGELFF
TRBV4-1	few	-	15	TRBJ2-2	TGCGCCAGCAGCCAAGGTTTGCGGGGTACCGGGGAGCTGTTTTTT	CASSQGLRGTGELFF
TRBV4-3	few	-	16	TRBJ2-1	TGCGCCAGCAGCCAAAGGCGGCTATTGGGCTACAATGAGCAGTTCTTC	CASSQRRLLGYNEQFF
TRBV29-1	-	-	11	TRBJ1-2	TGCAGCGTTGGGGCGGGGGTCGGCTACACCTTC	CSVGAGVGYTF
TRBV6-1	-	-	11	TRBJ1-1	TGTGCCAGCAGTGGACCTGTCGGGTGGGTCTTT	CASSGPVGWVF
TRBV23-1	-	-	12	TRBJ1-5	TGCGGGGGCCGGTATAGCAATCAGCCCCAGCATTTT	CGGRYSNQPQHF
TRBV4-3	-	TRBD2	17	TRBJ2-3	TGCGCCAGCAGCCAAGGGTTACTAGCGGGAGGCGCAGATACGCAGTATTTT	CASSQGLLAGGADTQYF
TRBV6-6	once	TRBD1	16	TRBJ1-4	TGTGCCAGCAGTACTACAGGGGGCTCTGCTAATGAAAAACTGTTTTTT	CASSTTGGSANEKLFF
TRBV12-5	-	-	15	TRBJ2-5	TGTGCTAGTCTAGCCAGATTTCCCGGGGTAGAGACCCAGTACTTC	CASLARFPGVETQYF
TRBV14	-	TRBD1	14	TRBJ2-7	TGTGCCAGCAGCCAAGACGGGACAGCCCTGCAGCAGTACTTC	CASSQDGTALQQYF
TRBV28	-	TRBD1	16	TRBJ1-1	TGTGCCAGCAACACAGCGCGACAGGGGGCTTGGGCTGAAGCTTTCTTT	CASNTARQGAWAEAFF
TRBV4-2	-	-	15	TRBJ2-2	TGTGCCAGCAGCCAAGTATCAGGGAACACCGGGGAGCTGTTTTTT	CASSQVSGNTGELFF
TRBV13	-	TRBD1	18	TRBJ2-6	TGTGCCAGCAGCTTACGGGACAGGGGTACCTCTGGGGCCAACGTCCTGACTTTC	CASSLRDRGTSGANVLTF
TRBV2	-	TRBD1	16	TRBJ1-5	TGTGCCAGCAGTGAAAGTCGTCAGGGGGCACGACAGCCCCAGCATTTT	CASSESRQGARQPQHF
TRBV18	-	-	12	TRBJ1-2	TGTGCCAGCTCAGAACAGGGATCCGGCTACACCTTC	CASSEQGSGYTF
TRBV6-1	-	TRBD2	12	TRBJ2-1	TGTGCCAGCAGTGAAGTTCCTAGCGGGCAGTTCTTC	CASSEVPSGQFF
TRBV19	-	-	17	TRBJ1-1	TGTGCCAGCAGTGTTCGACAGACCCGGGGGGAAGACACTGAAGCTTTCTTT	CASSVRQTRGEDTEAFF
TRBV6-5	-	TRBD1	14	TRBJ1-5	TGTGCCAGCAGTAGACAGGGAGGTGGACAGCCCCAGCATTTT	CASSRQGGGQPQHF
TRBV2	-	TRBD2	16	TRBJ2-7	TGTGCCAGCAGTGAACCCACCTTAGCGGGAGGCTACGAGCAGTACTTC	CASSEPTLAGGYEQYF
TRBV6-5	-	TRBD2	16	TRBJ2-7	TGTGCCAGCAGTTACAGATTGGCGGGGGACGCCTACGAGCAGTACTTC	CASSYRLAGDAYEQYF
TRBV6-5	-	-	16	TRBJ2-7	TGTGCCAGCAGTTACTTCTCCGGGAGCCAAAACTACGAGCAGTACTTC	CASSYFSGSQNYEQYF
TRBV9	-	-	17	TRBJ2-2	TGTGCCAGCAGCGTAGCGCTAGATGGAAGGAGGACCGGGGAGCTGTTTTTT	CASSVALDGRRTGELFF
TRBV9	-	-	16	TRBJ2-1	TGTGCCAGCAGCGTAGGGGCAGACTTAGAAACAGGGGAGCAGTTCTTC	CASSVGADLETGEQFF
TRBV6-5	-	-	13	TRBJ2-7	TGTGCCAGCAGTGAGGGATTCCACTACGAGCAGTACTTC	CASSEGFHYEQYF
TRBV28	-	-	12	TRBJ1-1	TGTGCCAGCAGTTTGAAGACTACTGAAGCTTTCTTT	CASSLKTTEAFF
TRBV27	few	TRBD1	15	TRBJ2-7	TGTGCCAGCAGTTTATCCTGGCAGGGGGCAGACGAGCAGTACTTC	CASSLSWQGADEQYF
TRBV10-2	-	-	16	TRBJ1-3	TGCGCCAGCAGTGAGTCCGACAGGCACTCTGGAAACACCATATATTTT	CASSESDRHSGNTIYF
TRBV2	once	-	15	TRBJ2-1	TGTGCCAGCAGCATTAGCGGCCTTTCCTACAATGAGCAGTTCTTC	CASSISGLSYNEQFF
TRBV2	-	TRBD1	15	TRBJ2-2	TGTGCCAGCGCTAGGGCAGGGGGATTCACCGGGGAGCTGTTTTTT	CASARAGGFTGELFF
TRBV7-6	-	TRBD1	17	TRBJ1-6	TGTGCCAGCAGCTTACAGGAGACCGGGACAGCCATTTCACCCCTCCACTTT	CASSLQETGTAISPLHF
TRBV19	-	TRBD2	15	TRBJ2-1	TGTGCCAGTAGACTAGCGTCGGGAACCTACAATGAGCAGTTCTTC	CASRLASGTYNEQFF
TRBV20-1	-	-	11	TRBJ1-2	TGCAGTGCCCAGCCAGGGTATGGCTACACCTTC	CSAQPGYGYTF
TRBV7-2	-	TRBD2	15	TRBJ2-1	TGTGCCAGCAGCTTCGCGGGAGTGGGGTACAATGAGCAGTTCTTC	CASSFAGVGYNEQFF
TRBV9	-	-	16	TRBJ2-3	TGTGCCAGCAGCCCCCGCCCGGGGGTGGGGACAGATACGCAGTATTTT	CASSPRPGVGTDTQYF
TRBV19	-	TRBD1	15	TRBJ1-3	TGTGCCAGTAGTAGGGACAGCTACTCTGGAAACACCATATATTTT	CASSRDSYSGNTIYF